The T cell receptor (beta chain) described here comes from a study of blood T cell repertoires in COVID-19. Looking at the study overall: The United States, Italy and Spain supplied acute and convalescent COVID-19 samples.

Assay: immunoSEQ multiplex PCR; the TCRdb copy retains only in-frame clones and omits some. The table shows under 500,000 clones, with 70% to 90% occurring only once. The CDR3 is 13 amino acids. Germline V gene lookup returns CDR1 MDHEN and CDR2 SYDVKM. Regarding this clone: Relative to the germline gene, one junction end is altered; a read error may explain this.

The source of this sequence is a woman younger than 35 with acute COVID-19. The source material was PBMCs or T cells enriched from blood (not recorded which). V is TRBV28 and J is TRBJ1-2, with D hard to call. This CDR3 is CASTLEASYGYTF. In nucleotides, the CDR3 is TGTGCCAGCACTTTAGAGGCTTCCTATGGCTACACCTTC.